The 32 T cell receptor beta chains below come from one sample, sequenced in a study of blood T cells in healthy people across ages. The second PCR ran roughly 6 to 11 cycles with a sample-barcoded 5' primer and J-beta primers. One entry per CDR3 protein, called by TCRdb with MiXCR from the 5' RACE reads. The sample consists of some 760,000 distinct CDR3 sequences, more than 20% of them appearing once. The sample was also linked to a second study, of T cells of mothers and their children.

The sequencing sample was made of blood. The receptor set was obtained from a boy aged 10-17 years in good health.

This clonotype was seen more than once but under ten times. V usage is TRBV7-9 and J usage is TRBJ1-3, with a tentative D call TRBD1 (6 bases). The CDR3 is made up of 15 amino acids. CDR1 and CDR2 (germline): SEHNR, FQNEAQ (reference sequence). The V end was cut by 5 bases, the J end by 4 bases, with 15 bases between. The CDR3 sequence is CASSPPRGEGNTIYF. In nucleotides, the CDR3 is TGTGCCAGCAGCCCCCCAAGGGGGGAAGGAAACACCATATATTTT.

The sample holds a few counts of this clonotype. The J gene is TRBJ1-1, the V gene TRBV12-3 or TRBV12-4; 9 bases agree with TRBD1. Germline trimming cut 6 bases from V and 1 base from J; bases unmatched to any gene: 9. This CDR3 spans 16 amino acids. The CDR3 reads CASSHPMTGGNTEAFF. CDR3 nucleotides: TGTGCCAGCAGCCACCCGATGACAGGGGGGAACACTGAAGCTTTCTTT.

V is TRBV20-1 and J is TRBJ2-1; 7 nucleotides align to TRBD2. The J call is doubtful: the DNA matches TRBJ2-7 better. CDR3 size: 16 residues. Germline loops: CDR1 DFQATT, CDR2 SNEGSKA (reference sequence). CDR3 sequence reads: CSARDPLRGNSYEQYF. The CDR3 nucleotides read TGCAGTGCTAGAGATCCCCTGCGGGGGAACTCCTACGAGCAGTACTTC.

This clonotype was seen more than once but under ten times. V and J are TRBV9 and TRBJ1-1, with D possibly being TRBD1 (5 bases). The V gene lost 4 bases and the J gene lost 6 bases, with 19 bases spanning the gap. The germline V gene encodes CDR1 SGDLS and CDR2 YYNGEE. The CDR3 runs 15 residues. The CDR3 region is CASSPRVLGVAEAFF. CDR3 DNA: TGTGCCAGCAGCCCTCGGGTCTTAGGGGTTGCTGAAGCTTTCTTT.

This clonotype was observed a handful of times. The chain joins TRBV29-1 to TRBJ2-5; D is possibly TRBD1 (5 bases). The CDR3 has 14 residues. V dropped 6 bases and J dropped 5 bases, with 19 bases sitting between them. CDR1 is SQVTM, CDR2 ANQGSEA, per germline. CDR3 loop: CSVSLGATGETQYF. CDR3 DNA sequence: TGCAGCGTCTCCCTAGGGGCAACCGGTGAGACCCAGTACTTC.

In its sample, this clonotype was seen a few times. The CDR3 DNA reads TGTGCCAGCAGTCAACCACCGGGACTAGCGAGCACAGATACGCAGTATTTT. This sequence encodes CASSQPPGLASTDTQYF. The J gene is TRBJ2-3, the V gene TRBV2, with 10 bases that match TRBD2. The CDR3 runs 17 residues. J was trimmed by 0 bases and V by 5 bases; bases with no gene match: 8. The V gene's germline CDR1 is SNHLY and CDR2 FYNNEI. The whole variable domain, filled in from reference TRBV2 and TRBJ2-3, reads EPEVTQTPSHQVTQMGQEVILRCVPISNHLYFYWYRQILGQKVEFLVSFYNNEISEKSEIFDDQFSVERPDGSNFTLKIRSTKLEDSAMYFCASSQPPGLASTDTQYFGPGTRLTVL.

This clonotype has a handful of counts. The chain couples TRBV24-1 to TRBJ2-5, with D hard to call. The better agreement between TRBJ2-1 and the DNA end casts doubt on the J call. The CDR3 runs to 13 residues. In germline, CDR1 is KGHDR, CDR2 SFDVKD. The CDR3, as DNA: TGTGCCACCAGTACGTATGGCTACAATGAGCAGTTCTTC. Translated, it gives CATSTYGYNEQFF.

The rearrangement links TRBV20-1 to TRBJ2-7, with D possibly being TRBD2 (5 bases). Germline lookup yields CDR1 DFQATT and CDR2 SNEGSKA (reference sequence). The CDR3 is 14 residues long. V lost 1 base and J lost 6, with 16 bases in between. CDR3 residues: CSARGGGGFVEQYF. The CDR3 DNA reads TGCAGTGCTAGAGGTGGTGGAGGATTCGTCGAGCAGTACTTC.

This clonotype turned up a few times. The chain has TRBV5-1 and TRBJ2-7, with D unresolved. Germline-derived CDR1 and CDR2 are SGHRS and YFSETQ. This CDR3 region has 14 residues. With 0 bases removed from V and 2 bases from J, the gap between germline ends came to 9 bases. CDR3 sequence (DNA): TGCGCCAGCAGCTTGGCAAGCGCGGCCTACGAGCAGTACTTC. This encodes CASSLASAAYEQYF.

V is TRBV11-2 and J is TRBJ2-5, with 11 bases lining up with TRBD1. The CDR3 is made up of 17 amino acids. V lost 5 bases and J lost 3; bases outside the gene matches: 11. Germline V gene data show CDR1 as SGHAT and CDR2 as FQNNGV. The CDR3 sequence is CASSKESGTGGKETQYF. For the CDR3, the DNA is TGTGCCAGCAGCAAAGAATCCGGGACAGGGGGAAAAGAGACCCAGTACTTC. The whole variable domain, filled in from reference TRBV11-2 and TRBJ2-5, reads EAGVAQSPRYKIIEKRQSVAFWCNPISGHATLYWYQQILGQGPKLLIQFQNNGVVDDSQLPKDRFSAERLKGVDSTLKIQPAKLEDSAVYLCASSKESGTGGKETQYFGPGTRLLVL.

The chain combines TRBV30 with TRBJ2-1; D tentatively reads TRBD1 or TRBD2 (5 bases each). The V end lost 3 bases, the J end lost 5 bases, and 14 bases lay between the germline ends. The germline gives CDR1 GTSNPN, CDR2 SVGIG (reference sequence). The CDR3 runs 14 residues. DNA for the CDR3: TGTGCCTGGAGCGAAGGGAGAGGGGACAATGAGCAGTTCTTC. Translating it yields CAWSEGRGDNEQFF.

The chain couples TRBV18 to TRBJ2-5, with TRBD2 matching 8 bases. J gave up 4 bases and V 3 bases, and 7 bases lay outside the gene matches. This CDR3 spans 15 amino acids. The germline gives CDR1 KGHSH, CDR2 LQKENI. This chain's CDR3 is CASSPQGLEIETQYF. The CDR3 bases are TGTGCCAGCTCACCGCAGGGACTAGAGATAGAGACCCAGTACTTC. Drawing the rest from reference TRBV18 and TRBJ2-5, the complete variable domain is NAGVMQNPRHLVRRRGQEARLRCSPMKGHSHVYWYRQLPEEGLKFMVYLQKENIIDESGMPKERFSAEFPKEGPSILRIQQVVRGDSAAYFCASSPQGLEIETQYFGPGTRLLVL.

The chain employs TRBV7-2 and TRBJ1-3; D is unresolved. Trimming removed 5 bases at V and 8 bases at J, with 22 bases between. The germline V gene has CDR1 SGHTA and CDR2 FQGNSA. This CDR3 is built from 16 residues. The CDR3 nucleotides are TGTGCCAGCAGCCCCTACACGGGTAGAGTGGTAGACACCATATATTTT. This translates into CASSPYTGRVVDTIYF.

This clonotype was observed a few times. V usage is TRBV28 and J usage is TRBJ2-5, with 10 bases aligning to TRBD2. The better agreement between TRBJ2-1 and the DNA end casts doubt on the J call. Germline-derived CDR1 and CDR2 are MDHEN and SYDVKM. The CDR3 has 15 amino acids. For the CDR3, the DNA is TGTGCCAGCAGTTTATCTAGCGGGGGTGCCAATGAGCAGTTCTTC. Translating gives CASSLSSGGANEQFF.

J is TRBJ2-5 and V is TRBV4-1; D is uncertain. Trimming shortened V by 3 bases and J by 6 bases, and 23 bases separated the two germline ends. Per the germline V gene, CDR1 is MGHRA and CDR2 is YSYEKL. This CDR3 is built from 17 residues. The DNA of the CDR3 is TGCGCCAGCAGCCAGACGCGTCTTCGTGGGCCGCTACAGACCCAGTACTTC. This sequence encodes CASSQTRLRGPLQTQYF.

The chain links TRBV30 to TRBJ1-1; the D is unclear. The V and J ends lost 7 bases and 6 bases respectively, with 18 bases between them. CDR1 is GTSNPN, CDR2 SVGIG, per germline (reference sequence). The CDR3 contains 13 residues. The CDR3 DNA follows: TGTGCCTTCCGCCACTCGGGTAACCCTGAAGCTTTCTTT. Protein product: CAFRHSGNPEAFF.

This clonotype was seen more than once but under ten times. The V call is TRBV4-3, the J call TRBJ2-3; D possibly corresponds to TRBD2 (5 bases). Trimming left V 0 bases short and J 6 bases short, with 16 bases between. The CDR3 spans 16 residues. Looked up from germline, CDR1 is LGHNA and CDR2 is YSLEER. The CDR3 DNA reads TGCGCCAGCAGCCAAGATCGGGTAGCGAATACGGATACGCAGTATTTT. Translating gives CASSQDRVANTDTQYF.

The rearrangement links TRBV4-3 to TRBJ1-1; the D gene is possibly TRBD1 (5 bases). V gave up 0 bases and J gave up 6 bases, with 20 bases separating them. Germline V gene sequence: CDR1 LGHNA, CDR2 YSLEER. CDR3 size: 17 residues. The CDR3 reads CASSQEGDFVPGAEAFF. The CDR3 DNA sequence: TGCGCCAGCAGCCAAGAAGGGGATTTTGTCCCGGGGGCTGAAGCTTTCTTT.

V is TRBV14 and J is TRBJ2-5; 10 nucleotides match TRBD2. The better agreement between TRBJ2-1 and the DNA end casts doubt on the J call. The CDR3 covers 16 residues. Germline CDR1 is SGHDN and CDR2 is FVKESK. The CDR3 spells CASSQTAGGPGNEQFF. DNA for the CDR3: TGTGCCAGCAGCCAAACAGCGGGGGGGCCCGGCAATGAGCAGTTCTTC.

This sequence joins TRBV29-1 and TRBJ2-5, with D perhaps TRBD1 or TRBD2 (5 bases each). The V end was cut by 0 bases, the J end by 4 bases, with 12 bases between. In germline, CDR1 is SQVTM, CDR2 ANQGSEA. The CDR3 length is 14 residues. The DNA for the CDR3 is TGCAGCGTTGAAGACGGGGCAGGAAGAGAGACCCAGTACTTC. The encoded protein is CSVEDGAGRETQYF.

The chain uses TRBV28 and TRBJ2-5; D uncertain. The CDR3 is 15 residues long. The germline CDR1 and CDR2 sequences are MDHEN and SYDVKM. Trimming took 7 bases from V and 0 from J, leaving 15 bases between them. DNA for the CDR3: TGTGCCAGCACCCCGTCTTTCACTAACCAAGAGACCCAGTACTTC. Its translation: CASTPSFTNQETQYF.

The chain joins TRBV10-3 to TRBJ2-5; D perhaps matches TRBD1 (6 bases). The CDR3 totals 15 residues. Per germline, CDR1 ENHRY and CDR2 SYGVKD. Trimming stripped 2 bases from V and 1 base from J, with 11 bases between. The CDR3 here is CAISEGQNLQETQYF. In DNA, the CDR3 is TGTGCCATCAGTGAGGGACAGAACCTCCAAGAGACCCAGTACTTC.

V is TRBV29-1 and J is TRBJ1-1; 9 bases fit TRBD1. CDR1 is SQVTM, CDR2 ANQGSEA, per germline. This CDR3 is 13 amino acids long. J gave up 11 bases and V 6 bases, and 13 bases lay outside the gene matches. CDR3 residues: CSVQPQGAGEAFF. For the CDR3, the DNA is TGCAGCGTACAACCACAGGGGGCAGGAGAGGCTTTCTTT.

The CDR3 protein is CSARGRSRGLQYF. CDR3 DNA: TGCAGTGCTAGAGGCCGGTCTCGGGGGCTGCAGTATTTT. V is TRBV20-1 and J is TRBJ2-3, with D perhaps assigned TRBD1 or TRBD2 (6 bases each). CDR3 length: 13 amino acids. V dropped 1 base and J dropped 11 bases, with 16 bases sitting between them. The germline V gene has CDR1 DFQATT and CDR2 SNEGSKA (reference sequence).

CDR3 loop: CASRRDRGSSYEQYF. The CDR3 bases are TGTGCCAGTAGAAGGGACAGGGGAAGCTCCTACGAGCAGTACTTC. The V gene is TRBV19, the J gene TRBJ2-7, with 10 bases identical to TRBD1. The junction had 5 bases not matched to a gene; V was cut back by 6 bases and J by 0 bases. In germline, CDR1 is LNHDA, CDR2 SQIVND (reference sequence). The CDR3 has 15 residues.

V gene TRBV7-9 combines with J gene TRBJ1-4; D not certain. Germline-derived CDR1 and CDR2 are SEHNR and FQNEAQ (reference sequence). The length of the CDR3 is 15 residues. Trimming took 5 bases from V and 3 from J, leaving 13 bases between them. DNA of the CDR3: TGTGCCAGCAGCCCAGACCCTGCAGCTAATGAAAAACTGTTTTTT. This encodes CASSPDPAANEKLFF. Based on the CDR3 plus reference TRBV7-9 and TRBJ1-4, the full variable domain is DTGVSQNPRHKITKRGQNVTFRCDPISEHNRLYWYRQTLGQGPEFLTYFQNEAQLEKSRLLSDRFSAERPKGSFSTLEIQRTEQGDSAMYLCASSPDPAANEKLFFGSGTQLSVL.

The rearrangement uses TRBV28 and TRBJ2-2; 12 nucleotides line up with TRBD1. V dropped 8 bases and J dropped 7; count of bases not matched to a gene: 5. The CDR3 covers 14 residues. Germline CDR1 and CDR2: MDHEN and SYDVKM. In DNA form, the CDR3 reads TGTGCCAGCCGGGACAGGGGGCGAATCGGGGAGCTGTTTTTT. This gives the protein CASRDRGRIGELFF.

The sample holds a few counts of this clonotype. The chain has TRBV7-2 and TRBJ2-5; TRBD2 matches 10 bases. V was clipped by 3 bases and J by 4 bases; unmatched bases: 8. The length of the CDR3 is 16 residues. The V gene's germline CDR1 is SGHTA and CDR2 FQGNSA. The CDR3 loop reads CASSFQASGGRETQYF. In DNA form, the CDR3 reads TGTGCCAGCAGCTTCCAGGCTAGCGGGGGCCGAGAGACCCAGTACTTC.

In regard to this clonotype: No conserved phenylalanine or tryptophan is present at the end of the CDR3, so a read error is the likely explanation. The genes are TRBV15 and TRBJ1-2, with TRBD1 identical over 8 bases. This CDR3 is built from 15 residues. In germline, CDR1 is LNHNV, CDR2 YYDKDF (reference sequence). This chain's CDR3 is CTTSRVRQGFYGYTS. CDR3 nucleotides: TGTACCACCAGCAGAGTTCGACAGGGGTTCTATGGCTACACCTCC.

The sample holds a few counts of this clonotype. The gene calls are TRBV6-6 and TRBJ1-2; maybe TRBD1 (5 bases). Trimming cost V 8 bases and J 0 bases, with 10 bases left between them. This CDR3 has 13 residues. CDR1 is MNHNY and CDR2 is SVGAGI in the germline V gene (reference sequence). CDR3 region: CASGRGANYGYTF. CDR3 nucleotides: TGTGCCAGCGGGAGAGGGGCTAACTATGGCTACACCTTC.

With respect to this clonotype: The junction shows a germline mismatch at one end, possibly a read error. V is TRBV12-3 or TRBV12-4 and J is TRBJ1-2; tentative D call: TRBD1 (6 bases). The CDR3 runs 13 residues. The CDR3 loop is CASSPGDNYGHTF. The CDR3 nucleotides read TGTGCCAGCAGCCCAGGGGACAACTATGGCCACACCTTC.

V and J are TRBV7-3 and TRBJ2-2; possibly TRBD2 for D (6 bases). CDR1 and CDR2 (germline): SGHTA, FQGTGA. Trimming shortened V by 4 bases and J by 3 bases, and 12 bases separated the two germline ends. This CDR3 contains 15 residues. The DNA for the CDR3 is TGTGCCAGCAGCTCTGAGGAGGGCGACACCGGGGAGCTGTTTTTT. Protein: CASSSEEGDTGELFF.